This T cell receptor (beta chain) was captured by sequencing in a study of a mutant IDH1 vaccine in newly diagnosed glioma. Findings and limits, study-wide: The occurrence of vaccine-induced immune responses was seen in 90% to 95% of patients.

This clone was seen once. Its antigen is not known. Germline V gene sequence: CDR1 SGHVS, CDR2 FQNEAQ. Between the trimmed V and J ends, which lost 2 bases and 5 bases, there was a span of 13 bases. This CDR3 region has 15 residues. Here immunoSEQ multiplex PCR was the method, and the copy in TCRdb shows in-frame clones only, minus some. The data contain about 30,000 clones, approximately 80% of them seen just once; the ten biggest clones take up roughly a fifth. Time point defined: baseline, week 1 (first vaccination visit). Treatment described: pre-vaccination baseline after standard-of-care therapy.

Here the sequenced sample was PBMCs, taken from a glioma patient treated with radiotherapy, temozolomide or both. This TCR was sampled from a man younger than 45 with glioma. V and J are TRBV7-8 and TRBJ1-5; weak D call: TRBD1 (6 bases). The CDR3 spells CASSLIYRAHQPQHF. DNA for the CDR3: TGTGCCAGCAGCTTAATCTACAGGGCACATCAGCCCCAGCATTTT.